Shown below are 18 T cell receptor beta chains from a single sample sequenced in a study of CD8 T cells in Susac syndrome. Random hexamers were used to reverse transcribe 0.5 to 1 ug of RNA. MiXCR, run by TCRdb on the immunoSEQ multiplex PCR reads, gives a single entry per CDR3 protein. The sample shows some 170,000 distinct CDR3 sequences, about 95% of them seen only once. The sample was CD4+ T cells from PBMCs. These receptor sequences come from a human donor in good health.

This rearrangement joins TRBV20-1 to TRBJ2-1; D might be TRBD1 (6 bases). Germline-derived CDR1 and CDR2 are DFQATT and SNEGSKA (reference sequence). V lost 7 bases, J lost 8 bases, and 18 bases lay in between. The CDR3 length is 13 residues. The DNA of the CDR3 is TGCAGTGTCGGCGGACCCTCAGGGGATGAGCAGTTCTTC. It is translated as CSVGGPSGDEQFF.

The chain carries TRBV29-1 and TRBJ2-3, with no clear D. V shed 3 bases and J shed 3 bases, with 7 bases lying between them. The CDR3 loop spans 12 amino acids. Per germline, CDR1 SQVTM and CDR2 ANQGSEA. The chain's CDR3 is CSVDLNTDTQYF. In DNA form, the CDR3 reads TGCAGCGTTGATCTTAATACAGATACGCAGTATTTT.

The chain has TRBV30 and TRBJ2-4, with a tentative D call TRBD2 (5 bases). CDR3 length: 13 residues. The germline gives CDR1 GTSNPN, CDR2 SVGIG (reference sequence). V was cut by 0 bases and J by 8 bases, with 11 bases left in between. CDR3 bases: TGTGCCTGGAGTGTACAGCGGTGGGACATTCAGTACTTC. It is translated as CAWSVQRWDIQYF.

The V call is TRBV20-1, the J call TRBJ2-5; TRBD2 aligns across 7 bases. With 4 bases clipped from V and 2 bases from J, the junction kept 7 bases outside the gene matches. CDR1 DFQATT and CDR2 SNEGSKA come from the germline V gene (reference sequence). The CDR3 contains 14 residues. CDR3 amino acids: CSATGTNLQETQYF. The CDR3 nucleotides read TGCAGTGCTACCGGGACTAACTTACAAGAGACCCAGTACTTC.

The chain carries TRBV4-3 and TRBJ2-1; tentatively, D is TRBD1 (5 bases). The ends were cut back, 6 bases at V and 7 bases at J, with 13 bases in the middle. The CDR3 has 13 amino acids. Looked up from germline, CDR1 is LGHNA and CDR2 is YSLEER. The CDR3 spells CASRQDTQNEQFF. CDR3 nucleotide sequence: TGCGCCAGCAGACAGGACACCCAAAATGAGCAGTTCTTC.

The chain recombines TRBV9 with TRBJ2-2; D gene ambiguous. The CDR3 sequence is 13 residues long. Germline CDR1 is SGDLS and CDR2 is YYNGEE. Between the trimmed V and J ends, which lost 3 bases and 3 bases, there was a span of 6 bases. CDR3 region: CASSAQYTGELFF. The CDR3, as DNA: TGTGCCAGCAGCGCTCAATACACCGGGGAGCTGTTTTTT.

The chain links TRBV3-1 to TRBJ2-3; 15 bases map to TRBD2. The CDR3 is 16 residues long. V was pared by 4 bases and J by 2 bases, with 1 base of the junction left unmatched. Per the germline V gene, CDR1 is LGHDT and CDR2 is YNNKEL (reference sequence). CDR3 nucleotides: TGTGCCAGCAGCCGGACTAGCGGGAGGGTCACAGATACGCAGTATTTT. As protein: CASSRTSGRVTDTQYF.

The rearrangement joins TRBV29-1 to TRBJ2-7; the D gene is possibly TRBD2 (5 bases). Germline CDR1 SQVTM, CDR2 ANQGSEA. Between the trimmed V and J ends, which lost 4 bases and 6 bases, there was a span of 13 bases. The CDR3 has 12 amino acids. The CDR3 loop is CSVGRDLGEQYF. CDR3 bases: TGCAGCGTTGGACGGGATCTTGGCGAGCAGTACTTC.

V usage is TRBV28 and J usage is TRBJ2-1; D gene unclear. The CDR3 loop spans 12 amino acids. Between the trimmed V and J ends, which lost 10 bases and 4 bases, there was a span of 11 bases. CDR1 and CDR2 from the germline V gene are MDHEN and SYDVKM. The CDR3 region has the DNA TGTGCCACCTTTTCCGTTTACAATGAGCAGTTCTTC. It translates to CATFSVYNEQFF.

The genes are TRBV24-1 and TRBJ2-1; D might be TRBD2 (6 bases). V was cut by 6 bases and J by 4 bases, with 15 bases left in between. The CDR3 has 15 residues. The germline V gene encodes CDR1 KGHDR and CDR2 SFDVKD. CDR3 residues: CATSRSVGGYNEQFF. The CDR3 bases are TGTGCCACCAGTCGGAGCGTAGGAGGGTACAATGAGCAGTTCTTC.

V and J are TRBV29-1 and TRBJ1-2; TRBD1 matches at 7 bases. The V gene end was trimmed by 4 bases and the J gene end by 7 bases; junction bases not matched to a gene: 6. Looked up from germline, CDR1 is SQVTM and CDR2 is ANQGSEA. The CDR3 extends over 12 amino acids. CDR3 sequence: CSVGRQGGGYTF. DNA for the CDR3: TGCAGCGTTGGGCGGCAGGGGGGTGGCTACACCTTC.

The gene calls are TRBV7-9 and TRBJ2-7; 8 bases line up with TRBD1. Germline V lookup: CDR1 SEHNR, CDR2 FQNEAQ (reference sequence). V dropped 5 bases and J dropped 1; count of bases not matched to a gene: 10. The length of the CDR3 is 16 residues. CDR3 DNA sequence: TGTGCCAGCAGCCTAGGACTGACAGGGGTGTCCTACGAGCAGTACTTC. Translated, it gives CASSLGLTGVSYEQYF.

This chain joins TRBV6-2 or TRBV6-3 and TRBJ2-1, with 7 bases lining up with TRBD2. This CDR3 has 14 amino acids. CDR1 MNHEY and CDR2 SVGEGT come from the germline V gene. V lost 4 bases to trimming and J lost 10 bases; unmatched junction nucleotides: 10. The CDR3 DNA reads as TGTGCCAGCAGTTTAGGCGGGAGCTTACACGAGCAGTTCTTC. It specifies CASSLGGSLHEQFF.

This rearrangement joins TRBV6-1 to TRBJ2-7; D is ambiguous. The length of the CDR3 is 14 residues. Germline V gene lookup returns CDR1 MNHNS and CDR2 SASEGT. The V end was cut by 6 bases, the J end by 3 bases, with 15 bases between. The CDR3 protein is CASRAYSLLYEQYF. Written as DNA, the CDR3 is TGTGCCAGCAGGGCGTACAGTCTGCTCTACGAGCAGTACTTC.

The chain combines TRBV9 with TRBJ2-6; 9 nucleotides line up with TRBD1. J gave up 0 bases and V 8 bases, and 3 bases lay outside the gene matches. CDR1 and CDR2 from the germline V gene are SGDLS and YYNGEE. The CDR3 contains 15 residues. The CDR3 is CASGTGSSGANVLTF. The CDR3 DNA reads TGTGCCAGTGGGACAGGGAGCTCTGGGGCCAACGTCCTGACTTTC.

CDR3 sequence: CASSETGKGPGYTF. The DNA of the CDR3 is TGCGCCAGCAGCGAGACAGGAAAAGGGCCCGGCTACACCTTC. The gene calls are TRBV5-1 and TRBJ1-2, with D possibly TRBD1 on 6 matching bases. CDR1 and CDR2 (germline): SGHRS, YFSETQ. The CDR3 contains 14 residues. With 4 bases removed from V and 8 bases from J, the gap between germline ends came to 18 bases.

The V and J genes are TRBV20-1 and TRBJ2-1; TRBD2 aligns across 8 bases. Germline V gene lookup returns CDR1 DFQATT and CDR2 SNEGSKA (reference sequence). CDR3 size: 12 residues. The CDR3 here is CGVAGNGNEQFF. CDR3 coding DNA: TGCGGCGTAGCGGGAAATGGGAATGAGCAGTTCTTC.

Written as DNA, the CDR3 is TGCAGTGCAAACGGGCCTCGTGGCAATGAGCAGTTCTTC. Its protein product is CSANGPRGNEQFF. The V call is TRBV20-1, the J call TRBJ2-1; D call uncertain. Germline lookup yields CDR1 DFQATT and CDR2 SNEGSKA (reference sequence). The CDR3 is 13 amino acids. Trimming shortened V by 6 bases and J by 6 bases, and 15 bases separated the two germline ends.